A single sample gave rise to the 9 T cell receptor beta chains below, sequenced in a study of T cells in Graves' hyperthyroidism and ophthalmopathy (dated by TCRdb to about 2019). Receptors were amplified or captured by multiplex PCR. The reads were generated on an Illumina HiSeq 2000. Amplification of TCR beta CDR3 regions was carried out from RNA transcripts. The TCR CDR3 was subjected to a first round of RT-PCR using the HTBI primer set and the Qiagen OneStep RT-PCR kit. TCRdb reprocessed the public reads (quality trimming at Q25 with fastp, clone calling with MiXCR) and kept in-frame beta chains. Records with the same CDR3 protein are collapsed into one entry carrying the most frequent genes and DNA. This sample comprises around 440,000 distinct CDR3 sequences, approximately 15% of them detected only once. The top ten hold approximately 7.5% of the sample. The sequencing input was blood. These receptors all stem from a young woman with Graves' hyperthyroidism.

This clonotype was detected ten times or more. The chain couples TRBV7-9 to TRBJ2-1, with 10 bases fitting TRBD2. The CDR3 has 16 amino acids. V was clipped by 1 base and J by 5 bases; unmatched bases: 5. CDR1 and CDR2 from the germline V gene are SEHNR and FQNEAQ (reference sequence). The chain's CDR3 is CASSLVRLAGDNEQFF. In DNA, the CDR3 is TGTGCCAGCAGCTTAGTACGGCTAGCGGGGGACAATGAGCAGTTCTTC.

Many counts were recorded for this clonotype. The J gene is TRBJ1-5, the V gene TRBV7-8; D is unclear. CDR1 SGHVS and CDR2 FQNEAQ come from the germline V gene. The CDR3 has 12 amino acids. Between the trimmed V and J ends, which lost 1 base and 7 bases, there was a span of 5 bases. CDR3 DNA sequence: TGTGCCAGCAGCTTAGGGGAACAGCCCCAGCATTTT. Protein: CASSLGEQPQHF.

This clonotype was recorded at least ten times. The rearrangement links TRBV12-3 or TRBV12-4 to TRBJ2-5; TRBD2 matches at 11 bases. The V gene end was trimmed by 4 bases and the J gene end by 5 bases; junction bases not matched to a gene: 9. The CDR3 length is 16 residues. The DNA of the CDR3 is TGTGCCAGCAGTTGGTCTAGCGGGGGGCCCGGGGAGACCCAGTACTTC. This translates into CASSWSSGGPGETQYF.

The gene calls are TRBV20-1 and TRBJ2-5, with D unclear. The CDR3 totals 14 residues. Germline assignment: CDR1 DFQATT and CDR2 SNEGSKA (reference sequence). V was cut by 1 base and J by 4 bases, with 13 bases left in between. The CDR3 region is CSARAQEVVETQYF. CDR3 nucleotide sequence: TGCAGTGCTAGAGCGCAGGAAGTTGTAGAGACCCAGTACTTC.

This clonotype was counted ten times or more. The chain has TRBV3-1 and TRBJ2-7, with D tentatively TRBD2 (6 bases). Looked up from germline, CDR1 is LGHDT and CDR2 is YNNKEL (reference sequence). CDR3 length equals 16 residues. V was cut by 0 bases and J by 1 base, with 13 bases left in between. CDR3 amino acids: CASSQDTGSLSYEQYF. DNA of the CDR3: TGTGCCAGCAGCCAAGATACCGGGAGTTTGTCCTACGAGCAGTACTTC.

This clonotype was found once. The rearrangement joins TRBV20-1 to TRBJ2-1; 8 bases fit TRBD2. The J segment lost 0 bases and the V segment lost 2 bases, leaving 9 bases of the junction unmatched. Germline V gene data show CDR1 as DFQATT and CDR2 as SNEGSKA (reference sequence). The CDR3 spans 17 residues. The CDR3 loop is CSARRRAGGDSYNEQFF. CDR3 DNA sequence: TGCAGTGCTAGACGACGGGCGGGGGGTGACTCCTACAATGAGCAGTTCTTC.

CDR3 protein: CASSIGAGNEQFF. CDR3 in DNA: TGTGCCAGTAGTATAGGGGCGGGGAATGAGCAGTTCTTC. The chain recombines TRBV19 with TRBJ2-1, with D perhaps matching TRBD2 (6 bases). The germline V and J ends were trimmed by 1 base and 7 bases, with 8 bases remaining between them. The germline V gene encodes CDR1 LNHDA and CDR2 SQIVND (reference sequence). The CDR3 extends over 13 amino acids.

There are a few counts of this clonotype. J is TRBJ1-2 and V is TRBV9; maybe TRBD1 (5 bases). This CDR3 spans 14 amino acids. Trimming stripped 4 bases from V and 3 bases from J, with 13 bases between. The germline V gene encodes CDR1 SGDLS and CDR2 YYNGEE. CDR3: CASSRDRGDYGYTF. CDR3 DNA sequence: TGTGCCAGCAGCAGAGACCGGGGGGACTATGGCTACACCTTC.

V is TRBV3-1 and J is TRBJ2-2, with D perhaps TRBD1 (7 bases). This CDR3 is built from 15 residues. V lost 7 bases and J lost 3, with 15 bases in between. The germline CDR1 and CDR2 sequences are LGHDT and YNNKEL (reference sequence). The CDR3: CASTQGGGHTGELFF. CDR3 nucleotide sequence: TGTGCCAGCACGCAGGGGGGAGGACACACCGGGGAGCTGTTTTTT.